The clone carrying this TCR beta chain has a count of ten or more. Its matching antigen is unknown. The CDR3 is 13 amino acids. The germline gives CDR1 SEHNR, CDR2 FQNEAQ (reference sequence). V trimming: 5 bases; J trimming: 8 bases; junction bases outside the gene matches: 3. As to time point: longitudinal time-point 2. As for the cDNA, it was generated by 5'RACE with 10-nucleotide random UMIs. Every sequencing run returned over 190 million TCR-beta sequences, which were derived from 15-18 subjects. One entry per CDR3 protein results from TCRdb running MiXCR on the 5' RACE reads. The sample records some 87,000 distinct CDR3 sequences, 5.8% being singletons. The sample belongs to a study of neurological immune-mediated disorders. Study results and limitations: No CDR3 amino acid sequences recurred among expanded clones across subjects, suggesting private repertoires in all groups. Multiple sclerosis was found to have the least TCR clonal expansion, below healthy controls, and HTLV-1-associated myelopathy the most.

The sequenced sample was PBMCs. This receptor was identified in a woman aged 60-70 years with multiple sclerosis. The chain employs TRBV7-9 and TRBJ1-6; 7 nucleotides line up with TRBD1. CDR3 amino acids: CASSQGGYSPLHF. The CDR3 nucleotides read TGTGCCAGCAGCCAGGGGGGTTATTCACCCCTCCACTTT.